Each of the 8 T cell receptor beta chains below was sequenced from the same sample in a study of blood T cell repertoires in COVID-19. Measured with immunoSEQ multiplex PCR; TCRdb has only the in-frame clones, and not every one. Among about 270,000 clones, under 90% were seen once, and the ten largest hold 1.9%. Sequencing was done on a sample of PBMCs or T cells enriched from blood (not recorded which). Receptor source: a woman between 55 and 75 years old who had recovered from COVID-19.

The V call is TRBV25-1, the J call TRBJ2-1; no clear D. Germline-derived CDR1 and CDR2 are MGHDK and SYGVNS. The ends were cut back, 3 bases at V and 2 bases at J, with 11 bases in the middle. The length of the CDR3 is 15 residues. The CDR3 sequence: CASSDPRSTYNEQFF. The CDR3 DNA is TGTGCCAGCAGTGATCCAAGGAGCACCTACAATGAGCAGTTCTTC.

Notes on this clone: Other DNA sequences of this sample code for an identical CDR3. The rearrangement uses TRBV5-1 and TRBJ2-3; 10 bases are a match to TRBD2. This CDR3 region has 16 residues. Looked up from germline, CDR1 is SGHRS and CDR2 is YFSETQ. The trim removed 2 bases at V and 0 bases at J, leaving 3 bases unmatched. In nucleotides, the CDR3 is TGCGCCAGCAGCTTACTAGCGGGGACTAGCACAGATACGCAGTATTTT. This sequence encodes CASSLLAGTSTDTQYF.

Here the CDR3 reads CASSSHRVSGANVLTF. The DNA for the CDR3 is TGCGCCAGCAGCTCTCACAGGGTCTCTGGGGCCAACGTCCTGACTTTC. The rearrangement uses TRBV5-1 and TRBJ2-6; weak D call: TRBD1 (6 bases). Trimming removed 3 bases at V and 0 bases at J, with 10 bases between. The CDR3 runs to 16 residues. Germline V gives CDR1 SGHRS, CDR2 YFSETQ.

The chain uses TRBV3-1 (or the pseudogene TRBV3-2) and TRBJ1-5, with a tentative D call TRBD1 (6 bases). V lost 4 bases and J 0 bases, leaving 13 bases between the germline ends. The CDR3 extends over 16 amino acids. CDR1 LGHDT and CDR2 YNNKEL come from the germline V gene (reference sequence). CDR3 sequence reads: CASSLGTPYSNQPQHF. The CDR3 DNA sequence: TGTGCCAGCAGCCTAGGGACACCTTATAGCAATCAGCCCCAGCATTTT.

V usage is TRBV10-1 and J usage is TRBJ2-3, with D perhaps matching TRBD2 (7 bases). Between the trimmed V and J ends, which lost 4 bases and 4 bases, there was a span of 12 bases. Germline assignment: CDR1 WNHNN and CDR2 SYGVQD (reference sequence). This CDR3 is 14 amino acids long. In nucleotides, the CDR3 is TGCGCCAGCAGTGTTTCCGGGGGGCCAGATACGCAGTATTTT. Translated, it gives CASSVSGGPDTQYF.

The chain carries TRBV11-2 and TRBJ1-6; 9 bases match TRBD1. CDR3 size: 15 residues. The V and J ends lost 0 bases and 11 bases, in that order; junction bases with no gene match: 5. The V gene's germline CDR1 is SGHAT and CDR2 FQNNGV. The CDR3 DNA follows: TGTGCCAGCAGCTTAGATACAGGGGGCCGGACACCCCTCCACTTT. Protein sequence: CASSLDTGGRTPLHF.

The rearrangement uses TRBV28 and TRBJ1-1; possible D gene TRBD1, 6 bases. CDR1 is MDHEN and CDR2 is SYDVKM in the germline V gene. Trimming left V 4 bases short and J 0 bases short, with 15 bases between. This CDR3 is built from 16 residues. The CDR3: CASSSIQTGMNTEAFF. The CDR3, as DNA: TGTGCCAGCAGTTCGATTCAGACAGGCATGAACACTGAAGCTTTCTTT.

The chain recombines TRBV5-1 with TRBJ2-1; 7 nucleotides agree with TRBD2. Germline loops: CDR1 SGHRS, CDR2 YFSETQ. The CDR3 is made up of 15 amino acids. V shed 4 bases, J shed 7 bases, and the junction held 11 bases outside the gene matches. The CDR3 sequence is CASSAGTTFLNEQFF. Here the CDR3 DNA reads TGCGCCAGCAGCGCCGGGACTACTTTCCTAAATGAGCAGTTCTTC.